This note documents a single T cell receptor (beta chain) sequence. The sample originates from a study of T cell changes during pregnancy in multiple sclerosis. The repertoire was sequenced with immunoSEQ multiplex PCR; TCRdb's copy has only in-frame clones and lacks some. Of approximately 46,000 clones listed, more than 85% are singletons. Germline-derived CDR1 and CDR2 are MNHNS and SASEGT. The CDR3 length is 14 residues. V lost 3 bases to trimming and J lost 2 bases, with 11 bases between them. Sequencing used CD4+ T cells from peripheral blood mononuclear cells, obtained after pregnancy. The receptor was derived from a female donor with multiple sclerosis, enrolled in a pregnancy study. The chain combines TRBV6-1 with TRBJ2-7; a weak D match, TRBD1 (6 bases). The DNA of the CDR3 is TGTGCCAGCAGTGAGATATGGGGGCCCTACGAGCAGTACTTC. Encoded protein: CASSEIWGPYEQYF.